These 21 T cell receptor beta chains share one sample of origin, sequenced in a study of early T cells in non-severe SARS-CoV-2 infection. A single record per CDR3 protein comes from TCRdb applying MiXCR to the 5' RACE reads. The data hold tens of thousands of distinct CDR3 sequences, with 9.5% to 15% observed a single time. Sequencing was performed on whole blood, taken at baseline. The receptor source for this set is an adult who was a healthcare worker with PCR-confirmed SARS-CoV-2 infection or an uninfected control (not recorded which).

Many counts were recorded for this clonotype. This chain connects TRBV7-8 to TRBJ1-1; tentatively, D is TRBD1 (6 bases). The CDR3 is 13 amino acids. V was clipped by 2 bases and J by 5 bases, with 9 bases between them. The germline gives CDR1 SGHVS, CDR2 FQNEAQ. This chain's CDR3 is CASSLRGGTEAFF. The CDR3 DNA is TGTGCCAGCAGCTTAAGGGGGGGTACTGAAGCTTTCTTT.

The V gene is TRBV6-2 or TRBV6-3, the J gene TRBJ1-1; the D is unclear. Germline CDR1 and CDR2: MNHEY and SVGEGT. Trimming took 5 bases from V and 5 from J, leaving 12 bases between them. The CDR3 consists of 13 residues. CDR3 in amino acids: CASSLTGRTEAFF. CDR3 DNA: TGTGCCAGCAGTCTAACGGGGAGAACTGAAGCTTTCTTT.

This clonotype was recorded many times. The chain joins TRBV20-1 to TRBJ2-3; 11 bases map to TRBD1. Losses at the gene ends were 0 bases for V and 3 bases for J; bases not matched to a gene: 8. The CDR3 contains 17 residues. CDR1 DFQATT and CDR2 SNEGSKA come from the germline V gene (reference sequence). The CDR3 loop is CSARDRDRGVRTDTQYF. The CDR3 DNA sequence: TGCAGTGCTAGAGACCGGGACAGGGGGGTCAGGACAGATACGCAGTATTTT.

The table lists this clonotype with a few counts. The CDR3 here is CSARDRGRRETQYF. The CDR3 nucleotides read TGCAGTGCTAGGGACAGGGGGCGCCGGGAGACCCAGTACTTC. This chain uses TRBV20-1 with TRBJ2-5; TRBD1 matches at 11 bases. Germline CDR1 and CDR2: DFQATT and SNEGSKA (reference sequence). Trimming cost V 3 bases and J 5 bases; bases outside gene matches: 5. This CDR3 is 14 amino acids long.

This clonotype was detected a few times. V usage is TRBV3-1 and J usage is TRBJ2-2; TRBD1 aligns across 10 bases. With 1 base clipped from V and 6 bases from J, the junction kept 8 bases outside the gene matches. This CDR3 contains 17 residues. Germline CDR1 is LGHDT and CDR2 is YNNKEL (reference sequence). As DNA, the CDR3 is TGTGCCAGCAGCCAAGCCCCGGGACAGGGGATCGCCGGGGAGCTGTTTTTT. It is translated as CASSQAPGQGIAGELFF.

V usage is TRBV20-1 and J usage is TRBJ1-5; no clear D gene. The CDR3 spans 12 residues. Germline CDR1 is DFQATT and CDR2 is SNEGSKA (reference sequence). The V end was cut by 3 bases, the J end by 8 bases, with 11 bases between. CDR3 nucleotides: TGCAGTGCTAGGGACGGAGTAGAGCCCCAGCATTTT. Its translation is CSARDGVEPQHF.

This clonotype was counted a few times. The chain uses TRBV20-1 and TRBJ1-6; TRBD1 matches 11 bases. Germline V lookup: CDR1 DFQATT, CDR2 SNEGSKA (reference sequence). V lost 0 bases to trimming and J lost 13 bases; unmatched junction nucleotides: 17. The CDR3 runs to 18 residues. CDR3 sequence (DNA): TGCAGTGCTAGAGACCCCCCATTTATCGGGACAGGGGGGAGGCCCCTCCACTTT. Amino acids: CSARDPPFIGTGGRPLHF.

This clonotype has ten or more counts. The gene calls are TRBV20-1 and TRBJ2-2, with 9 bases identical to TRBD2. After removal of 3 bases from V and 0 bases from J, the junction contained 5 bases not matched to a gene. Germline CDR1 and CDR2: DFQATT and SNEGSKA (reference sequence). This CDR3 region has 16 residues. The CDR3 spells CSASLAGAPNTGELFF. DNA of the CDR3: TGCAGTGCTAGTTTAGCGGGGGCACCGAACACCGGGGAGCTGTTTTTT.

This clonotype was counted between two and nine times. The chain combines TRBV27 with TRBJ2-7; 9 nucleotides match TRBD1. V was pared by 4 bases and J by 6 bases, with 7 bases of the junction left unmatched. From germline, CDR1 is MNHEY and CDR2 SMNVEV (reference sequence). The CDR3 extends over 14 amino acids. CDR3: CASSSGTGIGEQYF. The CDR3 region has the DNA TGTGCCAGCAGTTCTGGGACAGGGATCGGCGAGCAGTACTTC.

This clonotype was seen a few times. The chain is built from TRBV6-6 and TRBJ2-3; TRBD2 aligns across 8 bases. Trimming cost V 5 bases and J 4 bases; bases outside gene matches: 5. Germline V lookup: CDR1 MNHNY, CDR2 SVGAGI (reference sequence). The CDR3 is 14 residues long. The CDR3 protein is CASSRGGSADTQYF. CDR3 nucleotide sequence: TGTGCCAGCAGTCGGGGGGGTAGCGCAGATACGCAGTATTTT.

The rearrangement joins TRBV11-2 to TRBJ2-3, with D tentatively TRBD1 or TRBD2 (5 bases each). The CDR3 contains 13 residues. V lost 5 bases and J lost 3, with 9 bases in between. Germline loops: CDR1 SGHAT, CDR2 FQNNGV. CDR3 protein: CASSPGLTDTQYF. The CDR3 DNA is TGTGCCAGCAGCCCGGGGCTTACAGATACGCAGTATTTT.

This clonotype has at least ten counts. This sequence joins TRBV3-1 and TRBJ2-7, with TRBD1 matching 8 bases. Unmatched junction bases numbered 7, after V lost 0 bases and J lost 6 bases. This CDR3 region has 15 residues. Germline V gives CDR1 LGHDT, CDR2 YNNKEL (reference sequence). As DNA, the CDR3 is TGTGCCAGCAGCCAAGAGGGACAGGCCTCACCCGAGCAGTACTTC. This sequence encodes CASSQEGQASPEQYF.

This clonotype was seen at least ten times. The chain couples TRBV28 to TRBJ2-3, with D perhaps TRBD1 (5 bases). The CDR3 contains 13 residues. The V gene lost 7 bases and the J gene lost 6 bases, with 14 bases spanning the gap. Germline-derived CDR1 and CDR2 are MDHEN and SYDVKM. DNA for the CDR3: TGTGCCAGCAACAGGTTCGGTCGGGATACGCAGTATTTT. Protein sequence: CASNRFGRDTQYF.

With respect to this clonotype: Sequence at one end of the junction differs from germline and may be a read error. The chain is built from TRBV5-5 and TRBJ2-7; D is uncertain. The CDR3 extends over 13 amino acids. Looked up from germline, CDR1 is SGHKS and CDR2 is YYEKEE (reference sequence). The CDR3 spells CTSSLWVTYEQYF. CDR3 bases: TGTACCAGCAGCTTGTGGGTAACCTACGAGCAGTACTTC.

This clonotype was seen only a few times. V and J are TRBV7-2 and TRBJ2-2; no clear D. The CDR3 extends over 15 amino acids. CDR1 is SGHTA, CDR2 FQGNSA, per germline. The V gene lost 3 bases and the J gene lost 4 bases, with 12 bases spanning the gap. For the CDR3, the DNA is TGTGCCAGCAGCTTTAGTGGCAGCTTCACCGGGGAGCTGTTTTTT. It codes for CASSFSGSFTGELFF. Looking up the rest from reference TRBV7-2 and TRBJ2-2 gives the full variable domain: GAGVSQSPSNKVTEKGKDVELRCDPISGHTALYWYRQSLGQGLEFLIYFQGNSAPDKSGLPSDRFSAERTGGSVSTLTIQRTQQEDSAVYLCASSFSGSFTGELFFGEGSRLTVL.

J is TRBJ1-1 and V is TRBV6-5, with D possibly TRBD1 on 5 matching bases. V dropped 5 bases and J dropped 5 bases, with 12 bases sitting between them. CDR3 length equals 13 residues. Germline lookup yields CDR1 MNHEY and CDR2 SVGAGI. CDR3 region: CASSHMRGTEAFF. The CDR3 nucleotides are TGTGCCAGCAGTCACATGCGGGGGACTGAAGCTTTCTTT.

J is TRBJ1-6 and V is TRBV12-3 or TRBV12-4; unclear D gene. The CDR3 has 12 amino acids. Between the trimmed V and J ends, which lost 8 bases and 16 bases, there was a span of 18 bases. CDR3 loop: CASASTSGPLHF. The CDR3 bases are TGTGCCAGCGCGTCCACATCCGGGCCGCTCCACTTT.

At least ten counts were recorded for this clonotype. The gene calls are TRBV12-3 or TRBV12-4 and TRBJ2-3; D gene unclear. This CDR3 comprises 11 residues. Between the trimmed V and J ends, which lost 3 bases and 5 bases, there was a span of 3 bases. This CDR3 is CASSFGDTQYF. The DNA of the CDR3 is TGTGCCAGCAGTTTCGGAGATACGCAGTATTTT.

The rearrangement uses TRBV20-1 and TRBJ2-5; either TRBD1 or TRBD2 may fit D (5 bases each). V was shortened by 5 bases and J by 3 bases, with 10 bases between the two germline ends. The CDR3 sequence is 12 residues long. In germline, CDR1 is DFQATT, CDR2 SNEGSKA (reference sequence). CDR3 amino acids: CSAGDGKETQYF. In DNA, the CDR3 is TGCAGTGCTGGGGACGGGAAAGAGACCCAGTACTTC.

This clonotype was detected many times. The rearrangement joins TRBV12-3 or TRBV12-4 to TRBJ1-2, with 8 bases lining up with TRBD1. V lost 6 bases and J lost 7; bases outside the gene matches: 4. The CDR3 contains 12 residues. The CDR3 nucleotides read TGTGCCAGCAGCTGGACAGGGTTTGGCTACACCTTC. Residues: CASSWTGFGYTF.

In its sample, this clonotype was seen many times. The chain has TRBV18 and TRBJ1-1; D is uncertain. Germline V gene lookup returns CDR1 KGHSH and CDR2 LQKENI. The CDR3 contains 13 residues. The V gene lost 3 bases and the J gene lost 5 bases, with 10 bases spanning the gap. The CDR3 DNA sequence: TGTGCCAGCTCACCCCGTGACAAGACTGAAGCTTTCTTT. This encodes CASSPRDKTEAFF.